This TCR beta chain was found in a study of breast tumors, draining lymph nodes, adjacent tissues. Broader study findings: Data fit most tumor T cells coming from lymph node, expanding in tumor. Data only fit, rather than demonstrated, lymph node origin of most tumor T cells.

TCRdb recomputed calls from the multiplex PCR reads with MiXCR, one row per CDR3 protein. The sample shows some 170,000 distinct CDR3 sequences, around a third of them seen only once. The lymph nodes were axillary draining lymph nodes from breast cancer patients. Germline V lookup: CDR1 MRHNA, CDR2 SNTAGT. This CDR3 is built from 14 residues. Trimming shortened V by 3 bases and J by 4 bases, and 11 bases separated the two germline ends. This clonotype showed up many times. As yet, its antigen is unknown. The receptor was derived from a female donor with breast cancer. Some clones in this sample may be carry-over from other donors' samples. Sequenced material: axillary lymph node tissue. V and J are TRBV6-4 and TRBJ2-3; D is perhaps TRBD1 (6 bases). The CDR3 sequence is CASSDARGADTQYF. The CDR3 bases are TGTGCCAGCAGTGATGCCAGGGGAGCAGATACGCAGTATTTT.